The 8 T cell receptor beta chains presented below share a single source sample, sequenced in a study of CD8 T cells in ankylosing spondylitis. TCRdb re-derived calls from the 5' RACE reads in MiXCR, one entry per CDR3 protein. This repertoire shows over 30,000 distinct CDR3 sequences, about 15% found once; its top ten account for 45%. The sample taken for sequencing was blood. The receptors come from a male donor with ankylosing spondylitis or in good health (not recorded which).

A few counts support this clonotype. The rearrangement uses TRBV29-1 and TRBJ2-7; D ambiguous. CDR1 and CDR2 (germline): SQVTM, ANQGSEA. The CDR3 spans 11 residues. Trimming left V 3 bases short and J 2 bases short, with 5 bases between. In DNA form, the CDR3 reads TGCAGCGTTGAGGGCGCCTACGAGCAGTACTTC. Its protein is CSVEGAYEQYF.

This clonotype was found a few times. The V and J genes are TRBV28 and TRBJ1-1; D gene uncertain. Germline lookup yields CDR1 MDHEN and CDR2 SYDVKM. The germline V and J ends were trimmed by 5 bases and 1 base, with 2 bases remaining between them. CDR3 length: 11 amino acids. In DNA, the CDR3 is TGTGCCAGCAGTCGGAACACTGAAGCTTTCTTT. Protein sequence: CASSRNTEAFF.

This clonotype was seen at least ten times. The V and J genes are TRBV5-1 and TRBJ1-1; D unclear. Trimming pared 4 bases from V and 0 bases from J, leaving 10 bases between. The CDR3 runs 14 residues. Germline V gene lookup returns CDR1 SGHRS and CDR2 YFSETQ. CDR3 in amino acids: CASSPLGVNTEAFF. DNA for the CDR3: TGCGCCAGCAGCCCCCTGGGTGTGAACACTGAAGCTTTCTTT.

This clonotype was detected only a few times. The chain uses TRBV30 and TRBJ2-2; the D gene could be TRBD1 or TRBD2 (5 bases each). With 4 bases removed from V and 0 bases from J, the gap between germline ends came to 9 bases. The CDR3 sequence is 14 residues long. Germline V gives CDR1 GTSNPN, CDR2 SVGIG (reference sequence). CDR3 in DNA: TGTGCCTGGAAAACGGGACCGAACACCGGGGAGCTGTTTTTT. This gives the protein CAWKTGPNTGELFF.

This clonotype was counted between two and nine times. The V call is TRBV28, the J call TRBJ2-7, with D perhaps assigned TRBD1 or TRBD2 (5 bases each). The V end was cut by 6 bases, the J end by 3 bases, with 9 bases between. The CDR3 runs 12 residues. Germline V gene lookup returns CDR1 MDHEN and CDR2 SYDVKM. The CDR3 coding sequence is TGTGCCAGCAGGAGGGACGGCTACGAGCAGTACTTC. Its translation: CASRRDGYEQYF.

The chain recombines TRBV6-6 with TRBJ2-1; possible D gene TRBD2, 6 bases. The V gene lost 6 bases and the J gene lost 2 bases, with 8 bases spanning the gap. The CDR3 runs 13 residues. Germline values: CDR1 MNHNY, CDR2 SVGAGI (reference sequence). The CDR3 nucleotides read TGTGCCAGCAGCCTAGCGCCCTACAATGAGCAGTTCTTC. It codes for CASSLAPYNEQFF.

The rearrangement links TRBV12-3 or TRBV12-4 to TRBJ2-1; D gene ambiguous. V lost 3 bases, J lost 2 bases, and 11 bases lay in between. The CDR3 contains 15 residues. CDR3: CASSFQDWTYNEQFF. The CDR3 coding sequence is TGTGCCAGCAGTTTCCAGGATTGGACCTACAATGAGCAGTTCTTC.

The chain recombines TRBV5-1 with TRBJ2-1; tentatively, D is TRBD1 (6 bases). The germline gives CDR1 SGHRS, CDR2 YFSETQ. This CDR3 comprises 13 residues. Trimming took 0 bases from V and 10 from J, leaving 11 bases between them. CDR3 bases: TGCGCCAGCAGCTTGGCGGTCGGACAGGAGCAGTTCTTC. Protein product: CASSLAVGQEQFF.